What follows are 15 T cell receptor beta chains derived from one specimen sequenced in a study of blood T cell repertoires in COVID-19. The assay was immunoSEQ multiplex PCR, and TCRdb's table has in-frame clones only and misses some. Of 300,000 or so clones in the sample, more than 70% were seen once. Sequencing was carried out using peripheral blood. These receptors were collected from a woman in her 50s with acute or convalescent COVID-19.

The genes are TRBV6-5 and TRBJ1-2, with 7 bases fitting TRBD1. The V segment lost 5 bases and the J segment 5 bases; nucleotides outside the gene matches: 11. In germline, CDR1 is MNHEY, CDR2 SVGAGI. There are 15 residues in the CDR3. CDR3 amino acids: CASSPRGQETYGYTF. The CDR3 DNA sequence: TGTGCCAGCAGTCCCCGCGGACAGGAGACATATGGCTACACCTTC.

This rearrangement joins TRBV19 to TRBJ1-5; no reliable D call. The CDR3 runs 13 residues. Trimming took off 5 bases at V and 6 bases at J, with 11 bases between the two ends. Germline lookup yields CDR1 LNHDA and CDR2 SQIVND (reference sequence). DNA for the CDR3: TGTGCCAGTAGTCCCGGGAGAGGTCAGCCCCAGCATTTT. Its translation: CASSPGRGQPQHF.

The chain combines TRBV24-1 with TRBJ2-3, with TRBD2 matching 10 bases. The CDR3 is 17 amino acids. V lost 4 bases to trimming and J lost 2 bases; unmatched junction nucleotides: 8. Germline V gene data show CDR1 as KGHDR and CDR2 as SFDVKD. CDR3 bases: TGTGCCACCAGTGAGCCTAGCGGGAGTGGCCTCACAGATACGCAGTATTTT. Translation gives CATSEPSGSGLTDTQYF.

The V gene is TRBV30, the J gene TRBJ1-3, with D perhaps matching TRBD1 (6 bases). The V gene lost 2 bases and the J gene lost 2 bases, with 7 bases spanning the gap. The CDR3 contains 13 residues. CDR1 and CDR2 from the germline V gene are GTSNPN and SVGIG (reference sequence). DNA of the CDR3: TGTGCCTGGAGTAGGACAGCTGGAAACACCATATATTTT. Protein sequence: CAWSRTAGNTIYF.

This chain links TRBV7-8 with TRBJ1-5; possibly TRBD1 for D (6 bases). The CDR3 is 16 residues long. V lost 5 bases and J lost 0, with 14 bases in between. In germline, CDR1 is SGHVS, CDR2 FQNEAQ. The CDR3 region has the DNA TGTGCCAGCAGCCCCCGACAGGCTCTTAGCAATCAGCCCCAGCATTTT. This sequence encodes CASSPRQALSNQPQHF.

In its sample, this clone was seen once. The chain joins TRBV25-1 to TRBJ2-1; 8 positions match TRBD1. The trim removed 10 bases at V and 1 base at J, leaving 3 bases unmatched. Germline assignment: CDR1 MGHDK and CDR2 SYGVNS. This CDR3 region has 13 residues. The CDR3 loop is CATTGGSYNEQFF. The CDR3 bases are TGTGCCACCACAGGGGGGTCCTACAATGAGCAGTTCTTC.

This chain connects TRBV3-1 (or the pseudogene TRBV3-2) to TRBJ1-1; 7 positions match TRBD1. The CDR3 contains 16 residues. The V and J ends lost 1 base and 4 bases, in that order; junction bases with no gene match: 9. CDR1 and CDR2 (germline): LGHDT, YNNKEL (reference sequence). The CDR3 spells CASSQGKGALVTEAFF. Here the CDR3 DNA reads TGTGCCAGCAGCCAAGGGAAGGGGGCGCTTGTCACTGAAGCTTTCTTT.

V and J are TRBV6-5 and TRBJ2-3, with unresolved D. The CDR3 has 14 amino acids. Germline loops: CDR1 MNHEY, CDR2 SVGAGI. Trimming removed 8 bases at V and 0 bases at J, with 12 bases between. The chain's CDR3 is CASPSCTSTDTQYF. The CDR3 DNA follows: TGTGCCAGCCCCTCCTGCACTAGCACAGATACGCAGTATTTT.

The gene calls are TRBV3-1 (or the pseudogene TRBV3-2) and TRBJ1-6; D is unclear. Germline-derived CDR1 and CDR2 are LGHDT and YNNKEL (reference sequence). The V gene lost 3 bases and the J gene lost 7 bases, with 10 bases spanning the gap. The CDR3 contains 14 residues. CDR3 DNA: TGTGCCAGCAGCCAGCCAGCGGGGAATTCACCCCTCCACTTT. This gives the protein CASSQPAGNSPLHF.

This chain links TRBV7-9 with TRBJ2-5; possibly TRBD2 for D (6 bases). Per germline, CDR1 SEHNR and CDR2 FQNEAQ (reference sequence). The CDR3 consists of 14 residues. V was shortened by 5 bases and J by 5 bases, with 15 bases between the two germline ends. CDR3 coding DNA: TGTGCCAGCAGCCCCGGACTACCCCCGGAGACCCAGTACTTC. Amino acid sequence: CASSPGLPPETQYF.

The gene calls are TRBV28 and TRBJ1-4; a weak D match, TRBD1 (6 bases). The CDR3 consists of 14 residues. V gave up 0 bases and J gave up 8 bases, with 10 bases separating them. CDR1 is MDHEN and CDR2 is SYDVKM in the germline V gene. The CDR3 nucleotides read TGTGCCAGCAGTTTATGGAGGGGGGGGGAAAAACTGTTTTTT. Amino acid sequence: CASSLWRGGEKLFF.

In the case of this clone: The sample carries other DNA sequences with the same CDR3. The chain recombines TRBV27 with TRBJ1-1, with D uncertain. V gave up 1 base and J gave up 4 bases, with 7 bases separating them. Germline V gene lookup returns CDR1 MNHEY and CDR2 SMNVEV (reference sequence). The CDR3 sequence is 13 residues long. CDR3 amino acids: CASSLYRGTEAFF. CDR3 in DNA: TGTGCCAGCAGTTTATATCGGGGCACTGAAGCTTTCTTT.

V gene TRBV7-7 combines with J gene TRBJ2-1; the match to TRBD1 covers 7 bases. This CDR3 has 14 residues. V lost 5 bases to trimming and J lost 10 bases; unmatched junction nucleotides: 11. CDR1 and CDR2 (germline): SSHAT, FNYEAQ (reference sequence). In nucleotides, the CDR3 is TGTGCCAGCAGCCCGAACCAGGGGGATGGAGAGCAGTTCTTC. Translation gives CASSPNQGDGEQFF. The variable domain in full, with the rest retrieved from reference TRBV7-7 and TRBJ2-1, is GAGVSQSPRYKVTKRGQDVTLRCDPISSHATLYWYQQALGQGPEFLTYFNYEAQPDKSGLPSDRFSAERPEGSISTLTIQRTEQRDSAMYRCASSPNQGDGEQFFGPGTRLTVL.

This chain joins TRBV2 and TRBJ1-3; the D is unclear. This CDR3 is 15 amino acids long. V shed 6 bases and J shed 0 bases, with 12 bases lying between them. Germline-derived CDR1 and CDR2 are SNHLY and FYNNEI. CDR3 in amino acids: CASRLLMSSGNTIYF. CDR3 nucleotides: TGTGCCAGCAGGTTACTTATGAGCTCTGGAAACACCATATATTTT.

CDR3 residues: CASSSRTAYGYTF. The CDR3 nucleotides are TGTGCCAGCAGCTCTCGGACAGCCTATGGCTACACCTTC. The chain recombines TRBV6-5 with TRBJ1-2; possibly TRBD1 for D (6 bases). This CDR3 is built from 13 residues. Germline V gene data show CDR1 as MNHEY and CDR2 as SVGAGI. V lost 6 bases, J lost 4 bases, and 12 bases lay in between.